The sequence of this TCR beta chain was determined in a study of cytomegalovirus exposure and HLA in healthy donors. The V gene lost 2 bases and the J gene lost 1 base, with 6 bases spanning the gap. CDR1 and CDR2 (germline): SGHRS, YFSETQ. The length of the CDR3 is 14 residues. Primers: 60 Vbeta forward and 13 Jbeta reverse. Repertoires were generated with immunoSEQ multiplex PCR, while TCRdb's copy carries only in-frame clones and drops some. The repertoire holds 100,000 to 130,000 clones, with roughly 87% as singletons. Sequencing input: PBMCs. The TCR was taken from a man aged 30 to 45 in good health and CMV-seropositive. V gene TRBV5-1 combines with J gene TRBJ2-2; D uncertain. DNA for the CDR3: TGCGCCAGCAGCTTTCTTAGGAACACCGGGGAGCTGTTTTTT. Protein product: CASSFLRNTGELFF.